These 18 T cell receptor beta chains originate from one sample sequenced in a study of Graves' ophthalmopathy and Graves' hyperthyroidism. The sequenced template was RNA, covering the TCR beta CDR3 region. A first-round RT-PCR used HTBI primers, followed by a second-round multiplex PCR. MiXCR, applied by TCRdb to the multiplex PCR reads, yields one record per CDR3 protein. The table lists about 740,000 distinct CDR3 sequences, approximately 40% of them singletons. What was sequenced was peripheral blood. These TCRs come from an adult man with Graves' ophthalmopathy.

On this clonotype: The junction shows a germline mismatch at one end, possibly a read error. V is TRBV19 and J is TRBJ2-6; 7 bases agree with TRBD1. CDR3 length: 12 amino acids. Germline CDR1 and CDR2: LNHDA and SQIVND (reference sequence). CDR3 in DNA: TGTGCCAGTAGGATGACAGGGACGCCTGAAGCTTTC. Translated, it gives CASRMTGTPEAF. The whole variable domain, filled in from reference TRBV19 and TRBJ2-6, reads DGGITQSPKYLFRKEGQNVTLSCEQNLNHDAMYWYRQDPGQGLRLIYYSQIVNDFQKGDIAEGYSVSREKKESFPLTVTSAQKNPTAFYLCASRMTGTPEAFGAGSRLTVL.

CDR3 coding DNA: TGTGCCAGCAGTCCTGGCGGGGATGACACTGAAGCTTTCTTT. The encoded protein is CASSPGGDDTEAFF. The gene calls are TRBV7-2 and TRBJ1-1; no clear D gene. In germline, CDR1 is SGHTA, CDR2 FQGNSA. The V gene lost 6 bases and the J gene lost 3 bases, with 14 bases spanning the gap. The CDR3 sequence is 14 residues long.

This clonotype has a handful of counts. The chain links TRBV27 to TRBJ2-7, with 11 bases matching TRBD1. In germline, CDR1 is MNHEY, CDR2 SMNVEV (reference sequence). This CDR3 region has 12 residues. V dropped 9 bases and J dropped 11; count of bases not matched to a gene: 9. CDR3 DNA: TGTGCCAGTGCGAAAGGACAGGGGGCCAAGTACTTC. It yields the protein CASAKGQGAKYF.

The sample holds a few counts of this clonotype. The junction and the germline gene differ at one end; a read error may be behind it. The chain uses TRBV7-2 and TRBJ2-7; unclear D gene. From germline, CDR1 is SGHTA and CDR2 FQGNSA. There are 12 residues in the CDR3. The CDR3 region has the DNA TGCGCCAGCAGCCAAGATCGGGCAGTGCAGTACTTC. This encodes CASSQDRAVQYF.

V is TRBV7-2 and J is TRBJ2-7; D is perhaps TRBD2 (6 bases). Germline CDR1 reads SGHTA; CDR2 reads FQGNSA. The CDR3 totals 15 residues. Trimming removed 1 base at V and 2 bases at J, with 12 bases between. CDR3 region: CASSLVAGFTYEQYF. CDR3 DNA sequence: TGTGCCAGCAGCTTAGTGGCGGGATTCACCTACGAGCAGTACTTC.

The genes are TRBV25-1 and TRBJ2-2, with 10 bases that match TRBD1. V was clipped by 5 bases and J by 6 bases; unmatched bases: 6. Germline values: CDR1 MGHDK, CDR2 SYGVNS. The CDR3 has 15 amino acids. The CDR3 region is CASSPDRGVAGELFF. Written as DNA, the CDR3 is TGTGCCAGCAGTCCGGACAGGGGGGTGGCCGGGGAGCTGTTTTTT.

The chain employs TRBV6-1 and TRBJ2-6; 7 bases match TRBD1. V dropped 6 bases and J dropped 0; count of bases not matched to a gene: 11. The V gene's germline CDR1 is MNHNS and CDR2 SASEGT. There are 18 residues in the CDR3. DNA for the CDR3: TGTGCCAGCAGGACTACAGGGGCGCCGTACTCTGGGGCCAACGTCCTGACTTTC. Its protein is CASRTTGAPYSGANVLTF.

The table lists this clonotype with a count of one. This rearrangement joins TRBV24-1 to TRBJ2-2; 9 nucleotides align to TRBD1. With 7 bases clipped from V and 6 bases from J, the junction kept 8 bases outside the gene matches. Germline-derived CDR1 and CDR2 are KGHDR and SFDVKD. The CDR3 runs 15 residues. The CDR3 is CATRTTGGGAGELFF. The CDR3 region has the DNA TGTGCCACCAGAACGACAGGGGGAGGGGCCGGGGAGCTGTTTTTT.

This CDR3 reads CSASGGQANTEAFF. The CDR3 DNA reads TGCAGTGCTAGTGGGGGACAGGCGAACACTGAAGCTTTCTTT. The rearrangement uses TRBV20-1 and TRBJ1-1, with 8 bases fitting TRBD1. V was clipped by 3 bases and J by 1 base; unmatched bases: 4. The germline CDR1 and CDR2 sequences are DFQATT and SNEGSKA (reference sequence). The CDR3 extends over 14 amino acids.

In its sample, this clonotype was seen many times. J is TRBJ2-7 and V is TRBV29-1; 13 bases align to TRBD2. Germline assignment: CDR1 SQVTM and CDR2 ANQGSEA. V lost 7 bases to trimming and J lost 7 bases; unmatched junction nucleotides: 7. The CDR3 is made up of 13 amino acids. DNA of the CDR3: TGCAGCGGAAGGACTAGCGGGAGCGGGGAGCAGTACTTC. This encodes CSGRTSGSGEQYF.

This clonotype occurred a few times. This chain links TRBV20-1 with TRBJ2-7; unclear D gene. Germline lookup yields CDR1 DFQATT and CDR2 SNEGSKA (reference sequence). The CDR3 extends over 13 amino acids. V was cut by 3 bases and J by 3 bases, with 12 bases left in between. CDR3 DNA sequence: TGCAGTGCTAGCGGCGTCGAGAGCTACGAGCAGTACTTC. Translation: CSASGVESYEQYF.

The V call is TRBV29-1, the J call TRBJ1-1, with 8 bases identical to TRBD1. The length of the CDR3 is 12 residues. The junction had 7 bases not matched to a gene; V was cut back by 6 bases and J by 7 bases. The germline V gene encodes CDR1 SQVTM and CDR2 ANQGSEA. The CDR3 DNA reads as TGCAGCGTGACGACAGGGGCTAATGAAGCTTTCTTT. Protein product: CSVTTGANEAFF.

In this sample, this clonotype turned up many times. The chain is built from TRBV2 and TRBJ1-1; D is perhaps TRBD1 (5 bases). Trimming cost V 6 bases and J 3 bases, with 8 bases left between them. The CDR3 is made up of 12 amino acids. Germline V gives CDR1 SNHLY, CDR2 FYNNEI. In nucleotides, the CDR3 is TGTGCCAGCAGCGGGGGGTACACTGAAGCTTTCTTT. This codes for CASSGGYTEAFF.

The V and J genes are TRBV2 and TRBJ1-1; TRBD1 matches at 9 bases. V trimming: 6 bases; J trimming: 4 bases; junction bases outside the gene matches: 6. The CDR3 covers 14 residues. Germline assignment: CDR1 SNHLY and CDR2 FYNNEI. CDR3 DNA sequence: TGTGCCAGCAGGACAGGGGGGCAGGGCACTGAAGCTTTCTTT. Translation gives CASRTGGQGTEAFF.

This chain uses TRBV19 with TRBJ1-5; D is perhaps TRBD1 (6 bases). The germline V and J ends were trimmed by 7 bases and 7 bases, with 17 bases remaining between them. The CDR3 contains 14 residues. Germline CDR1 LNHDA, CDR2 SQIVND (reference sequence). DNA for the CDR3: TGTGCCAGTAATCCGCAGGGGAGACGACAGCCCCAGCATTTT. This translates into CASNPQGRRQPQHF.

The rearrangement uses TRBV19 and TRBJ2-6, with 8 nucleotides matching TRBD2. Germline lookup yields CDR1 LNHDA and CDR2 SQIVND (reference sequence). After removal of 8 bases from V and 0 bases from J, the junction contained 9 bases not matched to a gene. There are 17 residues in the CDR3. CDR3 sequence: CASLRVAGSSGANVLTF. As DNA, the CDR3 is TGTGCCAGTTTAAGGGTAGCGGGGAGCTCTGGGGCCAACGTCCTGACTTTC.

This clonotype was counted ten times or more. This chain joins TRBV10-3 and TRBJ1-1; 8 bases fit TRBD1. The germline CDR1 and CDR2 sequences are ENHRY and SYGVKD. Trimming at V came to 10 bases and at J to 3 bases, leaving 7 bases not matched to a gene. CDR3 size: 13 residues. The CDR3 DNA follows: TGTGCCACCGGCACAGGGGGGCACACTGAAGCTTTCTTT. Protein sequence: CATGTGGHTEAFF.

The rearrangement uses TRBV25-1 and TRBJ2-2, with TRBD1 as a possible D gene (5 bases). Trimming removed 4 bases from V and 4 bases from J, with 13 bases in between. The germline CDR1 and CDR2 sequences are MGHDK and SYGVNS. The CDR3 runs to 15 residues. This chain's CDR3 is CASSATRQPTGELFF. CDR3 DNA sequence: TGTGCCAGCAGTGCTACACGACAGCCCACCGGGGAGCTGTTTTTT.